The 13 T cell receptor beta chains presented below share a single source sample, sequenced in a study of shared clonotypes between healthy human individuals. Naive CD8 populations comprised CD45RO-negative cells positively selected for CCR7, excluding terminally differentiated effector memory CD45RA+ cells. Using immunoSEQ multiplex PCR, the repertoire was profiled, and TCRdb retains in-frame clones only, with some absent. The data show roughly 850,000 clones, about 96% seen once. The specimen sequenced was naive CD8+ T cells sorted from blood. The receptors shown here come from a man aged 25 to 40 in good health.

J is TRBJ2-3 and V is TRBV10-1; the match to TRBD2 covers 8 bases. Germline V gene sequence: CDR1 WNHNN, CDR2 SYGVQD (reference sequence). The CDR3 contains 15 residues. The V and J ends lost 0 bases and 9 bases, in that order; junction bases with no gene match: 8. Written as DNA, the CDR3 is TGCGCCAGCAGTGAGTCGGGGACTAGACGAGCCACGCAGTATTTT. This sequence encodes CASSESGTRRATQYF.

The rearrangement joins TRBV7-9 to TRBJ2-2, with unresolved D. Trimming took 5 bases from V and 7 from J, leaving 14 bases between them. The CDR3 runs 14 residues. Germline loops: CDR1 SEHNR, CDR2 FQNEAQ (reference sequence). The CDR3 spells CASSPRSEVGELFF. CDR3 bases: TGTGCCAGCAGCCCAAGGAGCGAAGTCGGGGAGCTGTTTTTT. Full variable domain (outside the CDR3, taken from reference TRBV7-9 and TRBJ2-2): DTGVSQNPRHKITKRGQNVTFRCDPISEHNRLYWYRQTLGQGPEFLTYFQNEAQLEKSRLLSDRFSAERPKGSFSTLEIQRTEQGDSAMYLCASSPRSEVGELFFGEGSRLTVL.

The chain uses TRBV29-1 and TRBJ2-1, with 12 nucleotides matching TRBD2. The V and J ends lost 4 bases and 8 bases, in that order; junction bases with no gene match: 9. Germline loops: CDR1 SQVTM, CDR2 ANQGSEA. This CDR3 contains 15 residues. The DNA for the CDR3 is TGCAGCGTTGGCTCTAGCGGGAGGGCCAAGTATGAGCAGTTCTTC. The encoded protein is CSVGSSGRAKYEQFF.

This chain joins TRBV9 and TRBJ1-4; no firm D call. Trimming took off 6 bases at V and 0 bases at J, with 12 bases between the two ends. From germline, CDR1 is SGDLS and CDR2 YYNGEE. This CDR3 is built from 15 residues. The DNA of the CDR3 is TGTGCCAGCATCCGGAAGCAACCAACTAATGAAAAACTGTTTTTT. It is translated as CASIRKQPTNEKLFF.

The chain employs TRBV4-3 and TRBJ2-1; 10 nucleotides line up with TRBD2. Germline-derived CDR1 and CDR2 are LGHNA and YSLEER. Losses at the gene ends were 4 bases for V and 9 bases for J; bases not matched to a gene: 6. This CDR3 has 14 amino acids. This chain's CDR3 is CASSPLAGDPEQFF. DNA of the CDR3: TGCGCCAGCAGCCCGCTAGCGGGAGATCCTGAGCAGTTCTTC.

The chain uses TRBV7-9 and TRBJ1-1; D is perhaps TRBD1 (5 bases). CDR1 SEHNR and CDR2 FQNEAQ come from the germline V gene (reference sequence). Trimming stripped 2 bases from V and 5 bases from J, with 9 bases between. The CDR3 covers 13 residues. As DNA, the CDR3 is TGTGCCAGCAGCTTACCAGGGCGTACTGAAGCTTTCTTT. This codes for CASSLPGRTEAFF.

The V call is TRBV18, the J call TRBJ2-5, with TRBD1 as a possible D gene (6 bases). CDR1 and CDR2 from the germline V gene are KGHSH and LQKENI. The CDR3 totals 15 residues. The V end was cut by 5 bases, the J end by 5 bases, with 18 bases between. CDR3 in amino acids: CASSTGTPKRETQYF. The CDR3 nucleotides read TGTGCCAGCTCAACCGGGACACCCAAACGTGAGACCCAGTACTTC.

This chain uses TRBV5-6 with TRBJ1-5; D is unclear. The ends were cut back, 6 bases at V and 7 bases at J, with 14 bases in the middle. Germline loops: CDR1 SGHDT, CDR2 YYEEEE. CDR3 length: 13 residues. The CDR3, as DNA: TGTGCCAGCACCCTTGGCGGTCTGCAGCCCCAGCATTTT. It yields the protein CASTLGGLQPQHF.

J is TRBJ2-1 and V is TRBV27, with 11 bases identical to TRBD2. The CDR3 covers 15 residues. Germline CDR1 reads MNHEY; CDR2 reads SMNVEV (reference sequence). V shed 3 bases, J shed 7 bases, and the junction held 5 bases outside the gene matches. CDR3 sequence: CASSFLAGGVNEQFF. CDR3 coding DNA: TGTGCCAGCAGTTTCTTAGCGGGAGGGGTGAATGAGCAGTTCTTC.

The rearrangement uses TRBV13 and TRBJ2-2, with D unresolved. The CDR3 is made up of 13 amino acids. Between the trimmed V and J ends, which lost 0 bases and 3 bases, there was a span of 2 bases. Germline V gene lookup returns CDR1 PRHDT and CDR2 FYEKMQ (reference sequence). The CDR3 spells CASSLGYTGELFF. In DNA, the CDR3 is TGTGCCAGCAGCTTAGGGTACACCGGGGAGCTGTTTTTT.

Of note for this clone: One junction end disagrees with the germline gene, perhaps due to a read error. V is TRBV29-1 and J is TRBJ2-7; D may correspond to TRBD1 or TRBD2 (5 bases each). The CDR3 is 13 amino acids. Germline V gene lookup returns CDR1 SQVTM and CDR2 ANQGSEA. The CDR3 DNA reads as TGCAGCGTTGACGGCCGGGACGGTTATGGGCAGAACTTC. It translates to CSVDGRDGYGQNF.

The chain uses TRBV7-9 and TRBJ1-4; D not resolved. V lost 6 bases and J 0 bases, leaving 5 bases between the germline ends. The length of the CDR3 is 13 residues. From germline, CDR1 is SEHNR and CDR2 FQNEAQ (reference sequence). The CDR3 loop is CASRSPTNEKLFF. CDR3 nucleotide sequence: TGTGCCAGCAGATCCCCAACTAATGAAAAACTGTTTTTT.

This chain joins TRBV7-9 and TRBJ2-7; perhaps TRBD2 as D (7 bases). Germline CDR1 SEHNR, CDR2 FQNEAQ (reference sequence). V lost 5 bases and J 2 bases, leaving 13 bases between the germline ends. The CDR3 contains 14 residues. The CDR3 protein is CASSPGGGAYEQYF. DNA for the CDR3: TGTGCCAGCAGCCCCGGCGGGGGCGCCTACGAGCAGTACTTC.